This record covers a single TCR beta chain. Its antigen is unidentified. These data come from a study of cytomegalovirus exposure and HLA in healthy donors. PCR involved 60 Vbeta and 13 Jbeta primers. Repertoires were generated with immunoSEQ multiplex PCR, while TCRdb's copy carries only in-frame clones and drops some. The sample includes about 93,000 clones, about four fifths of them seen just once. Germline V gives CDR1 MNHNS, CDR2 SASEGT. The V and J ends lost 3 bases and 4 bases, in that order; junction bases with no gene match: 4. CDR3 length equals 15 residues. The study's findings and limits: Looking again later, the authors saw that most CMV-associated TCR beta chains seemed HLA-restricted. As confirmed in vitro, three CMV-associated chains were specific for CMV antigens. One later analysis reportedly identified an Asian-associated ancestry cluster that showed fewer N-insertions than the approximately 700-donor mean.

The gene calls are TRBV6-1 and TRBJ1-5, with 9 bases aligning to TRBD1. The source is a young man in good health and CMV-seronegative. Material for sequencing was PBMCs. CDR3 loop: CASSDGQGRNQPQHF. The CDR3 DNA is TGTGCCAGCAGTGATGGACAGGGGAGGAATCAGCCCCAGCATTTT.